These 8 T cell receptor beta chains came from one sample sequenced in a study of CD8+ T cells in alopecia areata. Following RNA extraction, reverse transcription yielded cDNA that acted as the sequencing template. Some clones are missing from TCRdb's copy, which holds only in-frame ones; the method was immunoSEQ multiplex PCR. Of 160,000 or so clones in the sample, less than 80% were seen once. The sample here was CD8+ T cells sorted from blood, taken at week 0. These receptors all stem from a human donor with alopecia areata.

V and J are TRBV23-1 and TRBJ2-7; the D gene is possibly TRBD2 (5 bases). TRBV23-1 is given ORF status, its function remaining uncertain. Deletions cut 8 bases from V and 0 bases from J, with 11 bases between. CDR3 size: 13 residues. The CDR3 nucleotides read TGCGCCAGCGTCTCGAGGGTCTCCTACGAGCAGTACTTC. Its translation: CASVSRVSYEQYF.

This sequence joins TRBV6-1 and TRBJ2-1; perhaps TRBD1 as D (6 bases). The CDR3 loop spans 15 amino acids. The V end was cut by 1 base, the J end by 9 bases, with 16 bases between. Germline CDR1 is MNHNS and CDR2 is SASEGT. As DNA, the CDR3 is TGTGCCAGCAGTGAAGAACAGGGTATTTTCAGTGAGCAGTTCTTC. Protein: CASSEEQGIFSEQFF.

V is TRBV29-1 and J is TRBJ1-5; D gene ambiguous. The CDR3 has 14 amino acids. Germline assignment: CDR1 SQVTM and CDR2 ANQGSEA. V dropped 4 bases and J dropped 0 bases, with 10 bases sitting between them. CDR3 residues: CSVVFGNSNQPQHF. DNA for the CDR3: TGCAGCGTTGTCTTCGGAAATAGCAATCAGCCCCAGCATTTT.

This clone was detected a few times. The rearrangement joins TRBV29-1 to TRBJ1-2; TRBD1 is a possible D gene (5 bases). The CDR3 extends over 12 amino acids. Trimming left V 4 bases short and J 3 bases short, with 9 bases between. Germline loops: CDR1 SQVTM, CDR2 ANQGSEA. The CDR3 bases are TGCAGCGTTGGGGGGGATTACTATGGCTACACCTTC. Its translation: CSVGGDYYGYTF.

The chain joins TRBV13 to TRBJ1-2, with D uncertain. This CDR3 contains 13 residues. The V gene lost 6 bases and the J gene lost 6 bases, with 14 bases spanning the gap. Looked up from germline, CDR1 is PRHDT and CDR2 is FYEKMQ (reference sequence). In nucleotides, the CDR3 is TGTGCCAGCAGTGGTTTGGGTCGTAATGGCTACACCTTC. Protein product: CASSGLGRNGYTF.

This clone was seen more than once but under ten times. The chain couples TRBV27 to TRBJ1-5, with a tentative D call TRBD1 (6 bases). The germline gives CDR1 MNHEY, CDR2 SMNVEV (reference sequence). With 2 bases removed from V and 5 bases from J, the gap between germline ends came to 13 bases. The CDR3 sequence is 15 residues long. The CDR3 region has the DNA TGTGCCAGCAGTTTAATAGGGGGGTGGGATCAGCCCCAGCATTTT. Translation gives CASSLIGGWDQPQHF.

V usage is TRBV7-9 and J usage is TRBJ1-6; no clear D. Germline CDR1 is SEHNR and CDR2 is FQNEAQ (reference sequence). V was pared by 3 bases and J by 8 bases, with 11 bases between. This CDR3 contains 14 residues. DNA for the CDR3: TGTGCCAGCAGCTTCACCCAAGTAGATTCACCCCTCCACTTT. Amino acids: CASSFTQVDSPLHF.

This clone was detected once. One junction end disagrees with the germline gene, perhaps due to a read error. J is TRBJ2-7 and V is TRBV27; D is unclear. The CDR3 contains 11 residues. Per germline, CDR1 MNHEY and CDR2 SMNVEV (reference sequence). CDR3 sequence reads: CASSVPGPPMF. CDR3 nucleotide sequence: TGTGCCAGCAGCGTACCGGGTCCTCCAATGTTC.